This T cell receptor beta chain comes out of a study of cytomegalovirus exposure and HLA in healthy donors. V gave up 7 bases and J gave up 5 bases, with 8 bases separating them. This CDR3 contains 10 residues. CDR1 is SQVTM and CDR2 is ANQGSEA in the germline V gene. Study-level points and caveats: Later on, analysis showed that most CMV-associated TCR beta chains appeared to be HLA-restricted. Later analysis identified 16,000 or so TCR beta sequences associated with HLA alleles, using a false discovery rate threshold of 0.05. According to an earlier analysis, most TCR beta V segments yielded productive rearrangements about 90% or about 30% of the time.

Comments on this clone: What it binds is not known.

The PCR contained 60 Vbeta and 13 Jbeta primers. Clones were sequenced by immunoSEQ multiplex PCR, and TCRdb holds only the in-frame ones, with some missing. Of more than 95,000 clones in the sample, 10% were seen once. This sequence originates from a man in his forties in good health and CMV-seropositive. The material sequenced was PBMCs. The rearrangement joins TRBV29-1 to TRBJ1-1; no reliable D call. The CDR3 bases are TGCAGCGCAGAGGTAACTGAAGCTTTCTTT. This translates into CSAEVTEAFF.